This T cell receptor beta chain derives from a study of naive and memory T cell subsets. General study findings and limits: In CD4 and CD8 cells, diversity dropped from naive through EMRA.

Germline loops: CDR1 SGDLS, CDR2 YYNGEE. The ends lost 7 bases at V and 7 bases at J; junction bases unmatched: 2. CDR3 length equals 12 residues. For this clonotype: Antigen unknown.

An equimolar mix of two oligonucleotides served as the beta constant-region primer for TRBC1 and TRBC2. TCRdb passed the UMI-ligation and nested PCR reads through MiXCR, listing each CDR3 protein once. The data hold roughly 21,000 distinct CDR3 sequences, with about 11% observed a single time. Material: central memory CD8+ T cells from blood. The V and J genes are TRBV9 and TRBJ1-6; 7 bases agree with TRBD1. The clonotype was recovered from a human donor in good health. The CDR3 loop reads CASQGGNSPLHF. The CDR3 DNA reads TGTGCCAGCCAGGGGGGGAATTCACCCCTCCACTTT.